This T cell receptor (beta chain) was retrieved from a study of technical replicates of blood from four donors. Deletions cut 7 bases from V and 1 base from J, with 5 bases between. The germline gives CDR1 SGHDT, CDR2 YYEEEE. This CDR3 has 12 amino acids. Assay: immunoSEQ multiplex PCR; the TCRdb copy retains only in-frame clones and omits some. Counted here are more than 75,000 clones, around 93% occurring once; the ten biggest clones make up under 0.3%. This clone has just a few counts. The material sequenced was T cells isolated from PBMCs. The receptor was isolated from a human donor in good health. The chain uses TRBV5-6 and TRBJ2-2, with D maybe TRBD1 (5 bases). The DNA of the CDR3 is TGTGCCAGCCAGGGGAACACCGGGGAGCTGTTTTTT. Translation: CASQGNTGELFF.